The next 27 T cell receptor beta chains were all read from a single sample in a study of OX40 agonist ivuxolimab in advanced cancers. The data were produced by immunoSEQ multiplex PCR, yet TCRdb's version contains in-frame clones alone and is incomplete. The sample has about 17,000 clones; just under 80% are singletons. The sequences come from CD4+ or CD8+ T cells sorted from blood, collected in a trial of the OX40 agonist ivuxolimab. These receptors were collected from an adult with an advanced solid tumor such as melanoma, head and neck, liver or kidney cancer.

This chain uses TRBV27 with TRBJ1-2, with a weak D call TRBD1 (5 bases). Germline V gene data show CDR1 as MNHEY and CDR2 as SMNVEV (reference sequence). V dropped 3 bases and J dropped 6 bases, with 14 bases sitting between them. The CDR3 length is 14 residues. CDR3 region: CASSFGGVVDGYTF. CDR3 coding DNA: TGTGCCAGCAGTTTTGGAGGGGTTGTGGATGGCTACACCTTC.

The chain recombines TRBV28 with TRBJ2-5, with a possible D match to TRBD1 (6 bases). Trimming took 1 base from V and 9 from J, leaving 21 bases between them. This CDR3 is built from 16 residues. The germline CDR1 and CDR2 sequences are MDHEN and SYDVKM. The CDR3 DNA reads as TGTGCCAGCAGTTTATCTCCTGGACAGTCGGAATTGTCCCAGTACTTC. This encodes CASSLSPGQSELSQYF.

The gene calls are TRBV6-6 and TRBJ1-1, with D possibly TRBD1 on 5 matching bases. V lost 0 bases and J 3 bases, leaving 8 bases between the germline ends. Germline loops: CDR1 MNHNY, CDR2 SVGAGI (reference sequence). CDR3 size: 14 residues. The CDR3 here is CASSYSRDYTEAFF. DNA of the CDR3: TGTGCCAGCAGTTACTCTCGGGACTACACTGAAGCTTTCTTT.

This clone was seen only once. The chain joins TRBV6-5 to TRBJ2-1; D gene unclear. V was clipped by 4 bases and J by 5 bases, with 6 bases between them. This CDR3 has 12 residues. Germline V gives CDR1 MNHEY, CDR2 SVGAGI. The CDR3 reads CASSFQNNEQFF. CDR3 coding DNA: TGTGCCAGCAGTTTCCAAAACAATGAGCAGTTCTTC.

The genes are TRBV28 and TRBJ2-3; tentatively, D is TRBD2 (5 bases). This CDR3 region has 15 residues. V was shortened by 1 base and J by 0 bases, with 8 bases between the two germline ends. Germline CDR1 and CDR2: MDHEN and SYDVKM. The CDR3 loop is CASSLYSASTDTQYF. Written as DNA, the CDR3 is TGTGCCAGCAGTTTATATAGCGCCAGCACAGATACGCAGTATTTT.

The chain carries TRBV27 and TRBJ2-7, with unresolved D. The CDR3 loop spans 12 amino acids. Germline CDR1 and CDR2: MNHEY and SMNVEV (reference sequence). V lost 7 bases and J 5 bases, leaving 12 bases between the germline ends. Here the CDR3 DNA reads TGTGCCAGCACTTCCCTTTTTCACGAGCAGTACTTC. This sequence encodes CASTSLFHEQYF.

The J gene is TRBJ1-3, the V gene TRBV5-6; D is possibly TRBD1 (6 bases). Germline V CDR1 and CDR2: SGHDT, YYEEEE. V was cut by 0 bases and J by 0 bases, with 10 bases left in between. The CDR3 sequence is 16 residues long. The CDR3 DNA sequence: TGTGCCAGCAGCTTGGGCCCGGACAGCTCTGGAAACACCATATATTTT. It yields the protein CASSLGPDSSGNTIYF.

The chain combines TRBV11-2 with TRBJ2-7, with a weak D call TRBD1 (6 bases). The CDR3 length is 16 residues. Trimming took off 3 bases at V and 2 bases at J, with 17 bases between the two ends. Germline loops: CDR1 SGHAT, CDR2 FQNNGV. CDR3 DNA sequence: TGTGCCAGCAGCTTGGCGGGTCAGGGGAGAACCTACGAGCAGTACTTC. This encodes CASSLAGQGRTYEQYF.

DNA of the CDR3: TGTGCCAGCAGCCTTCAGGGGTCAAACACTGAAGCTTTCTTT. It specifies CASSLQGSNTEAFF. V and J are TRBV27 and TRBJ1-1; the D gene is possibly TRBD1 (6 bases). The ends were cut back, 6 bases at V and 2 bases at J, with 13 bases in the middle. The CDR3 loop spans 14 amino acids. The germline CDR1 and CDR2 sequences are MNHEY and SMNVEV (reference sequence).

The chain has TRBV4-1 and TRBJ2-1; D possibly corresponds to TRBD1 (5 bases). CDR1 and CDR2 from the germline V gene are MGHRA and YSYEKL. This CDR3 has 15 amino acids. V was clipped by 0 bases and J by 0 bases, with 6 bases between them. The CDR3 DNA sequence: TGCGCCAGCAGCCAAGATGACAGCTCCTACAATGAGCAGTTCTTC. Residues: CASSQDDSSYNEQFF.

V is TRBV10-3 and J is TRBJ2-7; D may match TRBD1 or TRBD2 (7 bases each). Germline assignment: CDR1 ENHRY and CDR2 SYGVKD. The CDR3 runs 15 residues. V was trimmed by 4 bases and J by 3 bases, leaving 16 bases between them. The CDR3 protein is CAISGGGTAVYEQYF. For the CDR3, the DNA is TGTGCCATCAGTGGGGGAGGGACAGCCGTCTACGAGCAGTACTTC.

The rearrangement uses TRBV7-2 and TRBJ2-3, with TRBD2 matching 8 bases. This CDR3 is 15 amino acids long. The germline V gene has CDR1 SGHTA and CDR2 FQGNSA. V gave up 5 bases and J gave up 4 bases; unmatched junction bases: 8. CDR3 residues: CASSPPGGPPDTQYF. The CDR3 nucleotides read TGTGCCAGCAGCCCCCCGGGGGGGCCCCCAGATACGCAGTATTTT.

This clone is labeled medium-sized. The chain recombines TRBV7-9 with TRBJ1-5; D may be TRBD1 (6 bases). Between the trimmed V and J ends, which lost 5 bases and 2 bases, there was a span of 13 bases. Looked up from germline, CDR1 is SEHNR and CDR2 is FQNEAQ (reference sequence). The CDR3 extends over 15 amino acids. DNA for the CDR3: TGTGCCAGCAGCGCAACAGGGCCGGGCAATCAGCCCCAGCATTTT. It yields the protein CASSATGPGNQPQHF.

The rearrangement links TRBV5-4 to TRBJ1-2; D not resolved. CDR1 is SGHNT, CDR2 YYREEE, per germline (reference sequence). Between the trimmed V and J ends, which lost 0 bases and 0 bases, there was a span of 9 bases. CDR3 length: 15 residues. The CDR3 region has the DNA TGTGCCAGCAGCTTGGGTACGATAGCTAACTATGGCTACACCTTC. Residues: CASSLGTIANYGYTF.

The chain employs TRBV27 and TRBJ2-7; unclear D gene. The V gene's germline CDR1 is MNHEY and CDR2 SMNVEV (reference sequence). With 5 bases removed from V and 1 base from J, the gap between germline ends came to 12 bases. The length of the CDR3 is 14 residues. The CDR3 nucleotides are TGTGCCAGCAGTCTAAGCCAGAGTTCCTACGAGCAGTACTTC. Amino acids: CASSLSQSSYEQYF.

The rearrangement joins TRBV7-9 to TRBJ2-1; unclear D gene. Germline CDR1 and CDR2: SEHNR and FQNEAQ (reference sequence). CDR3 length: 12 residues. V was trimmed by 1 base and J by 8 bases, leaving 6 bases between them. CDR3 amino acids: CASSLEGYEQFF. CDR3 nucleotides: TGTGCCAGCAGCTTAGAAGGATATGAGCAGTTCTTC.

This clone was seen only a few times. V and J are TRBV6-6 and TRBJ1-1; D is ambiguous. In germline, CDR1 is MNHNY, CDR2 SVGAGI (reference sequence). The CDR3 spans 13 residues. V lost 10 bases to trimming and J lost 1 base, with 13 bases between them. CDR3 DNA: TGTGCCACCGAGTCAACATCGAACACTGAAGCTTTCTTT. Translated: CATESTSNTEAFF.

This chain connects TRBV27 to TRBJ2-3; TRBD2 matches at 9 bases. The CDR3 loop spans 17 amino acids. CDR1 and CDR2 (germline): MNHEY, SMNVEV (reference sequence). J lost 2 bases, V lost 6 bases, and 12 bases had no gene match. This CDR3 is CASSPRLADLFTDTQYF. CDR3 nucleotides: TGTGCCAGCAGCCCCCGACTAGCGGACCTATTCACAGATACGCAGTATTTT.

The genes are TRBV10-3 and TRBJ2-1; unclear D gene. This CDR3 is 12 amino acids long. In germline, CDR1 is ENHRY, CDR2 SYGVKD. The V gene lost 10 bases and the J gene lost 6 bases, with 13 bases spanning the gap. This CDR3 is CATRTVANEQFF. CDR3 DNA sequence: TGTGCCACTAGGACCGTAGCCAATGAGCAGTTCTTC.

V and J are TRBV28 and TRBJ2-1, with unresolved D. The CDR3 extends over 12 amino acids. The germline gives CDR1 MDHEN, CDR2 SYDVKM. V lost 3 bases to trimming and J lost 2 bases, with 2 bases between them. This CDR3 reads CASSLAYNEQFF. The CDR3, as DNA: TGTGCCAGCAGTTTGGCCTACAATGAGCAGTTCTTC.

The chain recombines TRBV19 with TRBJ2-2; 10 bases are a match to TRBD2. This CDR3 is 16 amino acids long. Unmatched junction bases numbered 1, after V lost 2 bases and J lost 1 base. Germline V gives CDR1 LNHDA, CDR2 SQIVND (reference sequence). The CDR3 is CASSIIAGGNTGELFF. Written as DNA, the CDR3 is TGTGCCAGTAGTATAATAGCGGGGGGGAACACCGGGGAGCTGTTTTTT.

V and J are TRBV11-2 and TRBJ1-2, with TRBD1 matching over 7 bases. Germline-derived CDR1 and CDR2 are SGHAT and FQNNGV. The CDR3 is made up of 16 amino acids. V lost 1 base to trimming and J lost 6 bases; unmatched junction nucleotides: 11. The CDR3 sequence is CASSLGGGEPADGYTF. DNA of the CDR3: TGTGCCAGCAGCTTAGGAGGGGGCGAGCCGGCAGATGGCTACACCTTC.

The chain employs TRBV13 and TRBJ2-3; D is possibly TRBD1 or TRBD2 (5 bases each). The length of the CDR3 is 15 residues. CDR1 is PRHDT, CDR2 FYEKMQ, per germline (reference sequence). With 5 bases removed from V and 1 base from J, the gap between germline ends came to 13 bases. In DNA, the CDR3 is TGTGCCAGCAGCCCGGGACCTACGGGCACAGATACGCAGTATTTT. This translates into CASSPGPTGTDTQYF.

The J gene is TRBJ2-5, the V gene TRBV30, with 15 bases fitting TRBD2. CDR3 length equals 23 residues. Per the germline V gene, CDR1 is GTSNPN and CDR2 is SVGIG (reference sequence). CDR3 sequence reads: CATSPGTSGRPDGTGPRRETQYF. CDR3 DNA sequence: TGTGCAACGTCCCCCGGGACTAGCGGGAGGCCGGATGGAACCGGACCGAGGCGGGAGACCCAGTACTTC.

The chain links TRBV9 to TRBJ1-2; D call uncertain. The germline CDR1 and CDR2 sequences are SGDLS and YYNGEE. The CDR3 loop spans 16 amino acids. V gave up 6 bases and J gave up 4 bases, with 22 bases separating them. CDR3 region: CASTTERAHGLYGYTF. As DNA, the CDR3 is TGTGCCAGCACCACCGAAAGGGCCCACGGGCTCTATGGCTACACCTTC. The variable domain in full, completed from reference TRBV9 and TRBJ1-2, reads DSGVTQTPKHLITATGQRVTLRCSPRSGDLSVYWYQQSLDQGLQFLIQYYNGEERAKGNILERFSAQQFPDLHSELNLSSLELGDSALYFCASTTERAHGLYGYTFGSGTRLTVV.

The genes are TRBV2 and TRBJ2-1; the D is unclear. The CDR3 runs 13 residues. With 6 bases removed from V and 5 bases from J, the gap between germline ends came to 11 bases. CDR1 SNHLY and CDR2 FYNNEI come from the germline V gene. CDR3 region: CASRATRDNEQFF. CDR3 nucleotides: TGTGCCAGCAGGGCGACAAGGGACAATGAGCAGTTCTTC.

The rearrangement joins TRBV10-1 to TRBJ2-3, with 10 nucleotides matching TRBD2. Looked up from germline, CDR1 is WNHNN and CDR2 is SYGVQD (reference sequence). This CDR3 contains 18 residues. Unmatched junction bases numbered 10, after V lost 4 bases and J lost 0 bases. CDR3 in amino acids: CASSGEVAGGPSTDTQYF. CDR3 nucleotide sequence: TGCGCCAGCAGTGGTGAAGTAGCGGGGGGACCTAGCACAGATACGCAGTATTTT.